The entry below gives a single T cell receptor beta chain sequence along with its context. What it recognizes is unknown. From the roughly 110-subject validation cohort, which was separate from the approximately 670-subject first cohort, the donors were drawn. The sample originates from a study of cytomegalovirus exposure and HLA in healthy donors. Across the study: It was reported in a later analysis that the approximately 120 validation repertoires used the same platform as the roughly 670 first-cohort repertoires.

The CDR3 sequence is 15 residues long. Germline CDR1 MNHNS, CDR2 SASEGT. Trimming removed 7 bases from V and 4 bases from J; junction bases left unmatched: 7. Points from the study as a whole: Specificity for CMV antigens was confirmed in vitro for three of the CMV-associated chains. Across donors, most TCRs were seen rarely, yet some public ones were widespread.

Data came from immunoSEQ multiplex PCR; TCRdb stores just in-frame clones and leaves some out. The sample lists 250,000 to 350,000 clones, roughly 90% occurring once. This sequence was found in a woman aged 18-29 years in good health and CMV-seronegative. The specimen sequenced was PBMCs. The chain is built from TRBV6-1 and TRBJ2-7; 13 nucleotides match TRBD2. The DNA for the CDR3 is TGTGCCAGCATGAGGACTAGCGGGAGCTCATACGAGCAGTACTTC. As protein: CASMRTSGSSYEQYF.